Each of the 32 T cell receptor beta chains below was sequenced from the same sample in a study of cytomegalovirus exposure and HLA in healthy donors. The PCR had 60 Vbeta and 13 Jbeta primers. The table came from immunoSEQ multiplex PCR; TCRdb's copy has only in-frame clones and leaves some out. This sample carries fewer than 140,000 clones, roughly four fifths of them seen once, and the ten largest clones take around 6.4%. Sequenced input: PBMCs. All receptors come from a woman aged 45-65 years in good health and CMV-seropositive.

The chain combines TRBV28 with TRBJ1-2, with 11 bases matching TRBD1. Per germline, CDR1 MDHEN and CDR2 SYDVKM. This CDR3 comprises 17 residues. Trimming cost V 7 bases and J 5 bases; bases outside gene matches: 15. The CDR3 here is CASKGVVGTGGSYGYTF. CDR3 bases: TGTGCCAGCAAGGGAGTAGTTGGGACAGGGGGTAGTTATGGCTACACCTTC.

The chain recombines TRBV7-2 with TRBJ1-5; D is perhaps TRBD1 (6 bases). CDR3 length: 15 residues. V lost 3 bases and J 6 bases, leaving 15 bases between the germline ends. Germline values: CDR1 SGHTA, CDR2 FQGNSA. The CDR3: CASSLGGGGGQPQHF. CDR3 nucleotide sequence: TGTGCCAGCAGCTTGGGGGGAGGGGGAGGTCAGCCCCAGCATTTT.

The chain uses TRBV16 and TRBJ1-4, with D unresolved. CDR1 is KGHSY and CDR2 is FQNENV in the germline V gene. Deletions cut 4 bases from V and 4 bases from J, with 10 bases between. The CDR3 spans 14 residues. The CDR3: CASSPQAYNEKLFF. Here the CDR3 DNA reads TGTGCCAGCAGCCCTCAGGCGTATAATGAAAAACTGTTTTTT.

The chain combines TRBV15 with TRBJ1-4, with 7 bases aligning to TRBD1. CDR3 length: 17 amino acids. Germline CDR1 LNHNV, CDR2 YYDKDF (reference sequence). The junction had 14 bases not matched to a gene; V was cut back by 3 bases and J by 7 bases. This CDR3 is CATSRDRLSRSSEKLFF. The CDR3 nucleotides are TGTGCCACCAGCAGGGACAGGCTGAGTAGAAGCAGTGAAAAACTGTTTTTT. Complete variable domain (other parts from reference TRBV15 and TRBJ1-4): DAMVIQNPRYQVTQFGKPVTLSCSQTLNHNVMYWYQQKSSQAPKLLFHYYDKDFNNEADTPDNFQSRRPNTSFCFLDIRSPGLGDTAMYLCATSRDRLSRSSEKLFFGSGTQLSVL.

The sample holds a few counts of this clone. V gene TRBV18 combines with J gene TRBJ2-2; D remains ambiguous. Trimming shortened V by 5 bases and J by 2 bases, and 6 bases separated the two germline ends. The CDR3 has 13 residues. The V gene's germline CDR1 is KGHSH and CDR2 LQKENI. CDR3 sequence: CASSSVNTGELFF. DNA for the CDR3: TGTGCCAGCTCATCGGTCAACACCGGGGAGCTGTTTTTT.

This chain uses TRBV5-4 with TRBJ2-5; 9 nucleotides line up with TRBD1. The CDR3 sequence is 16 residues long. CDR1 is SGHNT and CDR2 is YYREEE in the germline V gene (reference sequence). The V segment lost 4 bases and the J segment 5 bases; nucleotides outside the gene matches: 12. The CDR3: CASSPVGDRVGETQYF. The CDR3 region has the DNA TGTGCCAGCAGCCCGGTCGGGGACAGGGTGGGCGAGACCCAGTACTTC.

The chain recombines TRBV9 with TRBJ1-2; TRBD1 matches at 8 bases. CDR1 and CDR2 from the germline V gene are SGDLS and YYNGEE. V lost 3 bases to trimming and J lost 1 base; unmatched junction nucleotides: 2. The CDR3 consists of 14 residues. The CDR3 DNA reads TGTGCCAGCAGCGACGACAGGGGTAACTATGGCTACACCTTC. Protein product: CASSDDRGNYGYTF.

This chain uses TRBV7-9 with TRBJ1-6, with TRBD1 matching 7 bases. V lost 3 bases, J lost 7 bases, and 6 bases stayed unmatched. Germline CDR1 is SEHNR and CDR2 is FQNEAQ (reference sequence). This CDR3 contains 15 residues. CDR3 sequence: CASSFPGQINSPLHF. The CDR3 DNA sequence: TGTGCCAGCAGCTTTCCGGGACAGATCAATTCACCCCTCCACTTT.

The chain combines TRBV19 with TRBJ1-2; D gene uncertain. The CDR3 consists of 15 residues. V lost 3 bases to trimming and J lost 8 bases, with 19 bases between them. CDR1 is LNHDA and CDR2 is SQIVND in the germline V gene (reference sequence). The CDR3 DNA follows: TGTGCCAGTAGTATTTCGTACTCCTCCGCCTACGGCTACACCTTC. Translated: CASSISYSSAYGYTF.

In its sample, this clone was seen once. The rearrangement joins TRBV27 to TRBJ2-2; D unclear. Per germline, CDR1 MNHEY and CDR2 SMNVEV (reference sequence). With 4 bases removed from V and 1 base from J, the gap between germline ends came to 7 bases. This CDR3 is 14 amino acids long. DNA for the CDR3: TGTGCCAGCAGTTGGCAGATGAACACCGGGGAGCTGTTTTTT. This gives the protein CASSWQMNTGELFF.

This chain joins TRBV6-6 and TRBJ2-7; 8 nucleotides line up with TRBD2. CDR1 and CDR2 (germline): MNHNY, SVGAGI (reference sequence). The CDR3 totals 14 residues. V lost 5 bases, J lost 3 bases, and 6 bases stayed unmatched. Here the CDR3 reads CASSRAGVIYEQYF. The DNA of the CDR3 is TGTGCCAGCAGTCGAGCGGGGGTGATCTACGAGCAGTACTTC.

J is TRBJ2-7 and V is TRBV2; 8 bases are a match to TRBD1. The CDR3 runs 15 residues. The V gene's germline CDR1 is SNHLY and CDR2 FYNNEI. The V and J ends lost 3 bases and 1 base, in that order; junction bases with no gene match: 5. The CDR3 here is CASSDPQGASYEQYF. The CDR3 DNA sequence: TGTGCCAGCAGTGATCCCCAGGGGGCTTCCTACGAGCAGTACTTC.

This chain links TRBV9 with TRBJ2-7; 12 bases fit TRBD2. V lost 0 bases and J lost 5; bases outside the gene matches: 6. From germline, CDR1 is SGDLS and CDR2 YYNGEE. There are 16 residues in the CDR3. The CDR3 DNA reads as TGTGCCAGCAGCGTAGGCCTAGCGGGGGGGTTAAACGAGCAGTACTTC. Translation gives CASSVGLAGGLNEQYF.

This chain uses TRBV7-9 with TRBJ1-5; a weak D match, TRBD1 (5 bases). The V end lost 1 base, the J end lost 4 bases, and 11 bases lay between the germline ends. CDR3 length equals 15 residues. Per germline, CDR1 SEHNR and CDR2 FQNEAQ (reference sequence). The CDR3 spells CASSLDGATNQPQHF. CDR3 DNA: TGTGCCAGCAGCTTAGATGGGGCCACAAATCAGCCCCAGCATTTT.

This clone was counted a single time. The rearrangement uses TRBV28 and TRBJ1-2, with 10 bases matching TRBD1. V shed 2 bases, J shed 8 bases, and the junction held 14 bases outside the gene matches. The CDR3 extends over 17 amino acids. Germline V gives CDR1 MDHEN, CDR2 SYDVKM. The DNA for the CDR3 is TGTGCCAGCAGTTTAATAGGCGAAGGGACAGGGGCTCGAGGCTACACCTTC. Amino acid sequence: CASSLIGEGTGARGYTF.

CDR3: CASSLGGQGGTEAFF. The CDR3 DNA reads as TGCGCCAGCAGCTTGGGAGGCCAGGGGGGCACTGAAGCTTTCTTT. The chain links TRBV5-1 to TRBJ1-1; the match to TRBD1 covers 7 bases. Per the germline V gene, CDR1 is SGHRS and CDR2 is YFSETQ. The J segment lost 4 bases and the V segment lost 0 bases, leaving 6 bases of the junction unmatched. The CDR3 is 15 amino acids.

The V gene is TRBV18, the J gene TRBJ2-7; TRBD2 aligns across 7 bases. The CDR3 has 15 residues. V was clipped by 4 bases and J by 3 bases; unmatched bases: 9. The germline CDR1 and CDR2 sequences are KGHSH and LQKENI. The CDR3 DNA reads as TGTGCCAGCTCACTAATTAGCGGGCAGGGCTACGAGCAGTACTTC. This gives the protein CASSLISGQGYEQYF.

A remark on this clone: One end of the junction fails to match germline, which may point to a read error. V usage is TRBV7-9 and J usage is TRBJ2-1, with 8 nucleotides matching TRBD1. CDR1 SEHNR and CDR2 FQNEAQ come from the germline V gene (reference sequence). The CDR3 loop spans 15 amino acids. The CDR3 DNA is TGTTCCAGCAGCTTCCCGGGACAGGACTACAATGAGCAGTTCTTC. The encoded protein is CSSSFPGQDYNEQFF. Complete variable domain (other parts from reference TRBV7-9 and TRBJ2-1): DTGVSQNPRHKITKRGQNVTFRCDPISEHNRLYWYRQTLGQGPEFLTYFQNEAQLEKSRLLSDRFSAERPKGSFSTLEIQRTEQGDSAMYLCSSSFPGQDYNEQFFGPGTRLTVL.

This clone was seen just once. The rearrangement uses TRBV27 and TRBJ1-2; 12 bases align to TRBD1. The CDR3 length is 15 residues. Germline CDR1 reads MNHEY; CDR2 reads SMNVEV (reference sequence). With V trimmed by 5 bases and J by 6 bases, 7 bases remained unmatched. This chain's CDR3 is CASSGRDRGHNGYTF. As DNA, the CDR3 is TGTGCCAGCAGTGGCCGGGACAGGGGGCATAATGGCTACACCTTC.

The chain uses TRBV5-4 and TRBJ2-1, with D possibly TRBD1 on 5 matching bases. V was trimmed by 0 bases and J by 6 bases, leaving 13 bases between them. The CDR3 contains 15 residues. Looked up from germline, CDR1 is SGHNT and CDR2 is YYREEE (reference sequence). CDR3 region: CASSLEGPGRNEQFF. The CDR3 region has the DNA TGTGCCAGCAGCTTGGAGGGGCCCGGGCGCAATGAGCAGTTCTTC.

The CDR3 spells CATSSTGGHTGELFF. The DNA of the CDR3 is TGTGCCACCAGCTCGACAGGGGGTCACACCGGGGAGCTGTTTTTT. The chain couples TRBV15 to TRBJ2-2; 9 positions agree with TRBD1. The CDR3 runs to 15 residues. Trimming at V came to 5 bases and at J to 3 bases, leaving 4 bases not matched to a gene. Germline V gene sequence: CDR1 LNHNV, CDR2 YYDKDF (reference sequence).

This sequence joins TRBV7-2 and TRBJ1-5; 7 nucleotides align to TRBD1. The CDR3 length is 14 residues. Trimming cost V 5 bases and J 5 bases; bases outside gene matches: 6. The germline CDR1 and CDR2 sequences are SGHTA and FQGNSA. The CDR3: CASSLDRAHQPQHF. The CDR3 nucleotides read TGTGCCAGCAGCCTCGACAGGGCCCATCAGCCCCAGCATTTT.

This chain links TRBV5-1 with TRBJ2-2; 7 bases are shared with TRBD1. Germline V gene lookup returns CDR1 SGHRS and CDR2 YFSETQ. CDR3 length equals 13 residues. V lost 5 bases and J lost 3; bases outside the gene matches: 1. CDR3 in amino acids: CASRTGDTGELFF. In nucleotides, the CDR3 is TGCGCCAGCAGAACAGGGGACACCGGGGAGCTGTTTTTT.

This clone showed up just a few times. The rearrangement links TRBV14 to TRBJ1-2; 7 bases fit TRBD1. The CDR3 spans 15 residues. Losses at the gene ends were 1 base for V and 4 bases for J; bases not matched to a gene: 6. The germline V gene encodes CDR1 SGHDN and CDR2 FVKESK. The CDR3 bases are TGTGCCAGCAGCCAAGGGGGACAGACTATCTATGGCTACACCTTC. It specifies CASSQGGQTIYGYTF.

V and J are TRBV7-2 and TRBJ1-2; D is uncertain. Germline values: CDR1 SGHTA, CDR2 FQGNSA. CDR3 length equals 15 residues. V shed 1 base and J shed 4 bases, with 13 bases lying between them. The CDR3 region is CASSLDGRQVYGYTF. The CDR3, as DNA: TGTGCCAGCAGCTTAGATGGGAGGCAGGTCTATGGCTACACCTTC.

V gene TRBV5-1 combines with J gene TRBJ1-1; D gene unclear. This CDR3 region has 14 residues. Deletions cut 0 bases from V and 6 bases from J, with 12 bases between. Per the germline V gene, CDR1 is SGHRS and CDR2 is YFSETQ. The CDR3 DNA is TGCGCCAGCAGCTTGGGAGGGCCCGGGGCTGAAGCTTTCTTT. Protein sequence: CASSLGGPGAEAFF.

The rearrangement uses TRBV2 and TRBJ1-2; 7 nucleotides line up with TRBD1. Trimming took 6 bases from V and 8 from J; bases not matched to a gene: 6. This CDR3 contains 12 residues. Germline loops: CDR1 SNHLY, CDR2 FYNNEI. The CDR3 sequence: CASRDDREGYTF. The CDR3 DNA sequence: TGTGCCAGCAGAGATGACAGGGAGGGCTACACCTTC.

The chain links TRBV10-3 to TRBJ2-7; D gene ambiguous. Between the trimmed V and J ends, which lost 1 base and 6 bases, there was a span of 4 bases. Per germline, CDR1 ENHRY and CDR2 SYGVKD. The length of the CDR3 is 11 residues. CDR3 in DNA: TGTGCCATCAGTGAGTTGAGCGAGCAGTACTTC. The encoded protein is CAISELSEQYF.

This chain connects TRBV5-1 to TRBJ1-1; 8 bases are shared with TRBD1. CDR1 is SGHRS, CDR2 YFSETQ, per germline. The CDR3 has 16 amino acids. The V and J ends lost 4 bases and 3 bases, in that order; junction bases with no gene match: 11. CDR3 amino acids: CASSPHPQGADTEAFF. Here the CDR3 DNA reads TGCGCCAGCAGCCCACACCCTCAGGGGGCGGACACTGAAGCTTTCTTT.

This clone is medium-sized within its sample. The chain has TRBV6-1 and TRBJ1-5; D is possibly TRBD1 (5 bases). Trimming removed 3 bases from V and 3 bases from J, with 15 bases in between. There are 16 residues in the CDR3. Germline lookup yields CDR1 MNHNS and CDR2 SASEGT. CDR3 bases: TGTGCCAGCAGTGATGAGGTCAAGGGGCCCAATCAGCCCCAGCATTTT. Amino acid sequence: CASSDEVKGPNQPQHF.

The chain has TRBV18 and TRBJ2-5; 8 positions match TRBD1. This CDR3 has 15 residues. V shed 3 bases, J shed 4 bases, and the junction held 7 bases outside the gene matches. Germline V gene sequence: CDR1 KGHSH, CDR2 LQKENI. CDR3 in amino acids: CASSPATGAGETQYF. The CDR3 DNA is TGTGCCAGCTCACCCGCGACAGGGGCAGGAGAGACCCAGTACTTC.

This chain uses TRBV10-3 with TRBJ2-3; a weak D match, TRBD2 (6 bases). CDR1 is ENHRY, CDR2 SYGVKD, per germline. The CDR3 loop spans 14 amino acids. V lost 5 bases to trimming and J lost 1 base, with 10 bases between them. CDR3 region: CAISRDWGTDTQYF. DNA of the CDR3: TGTGCCATCAGTAGGGACTGGGGCACAGATACGCAGTATTTT.